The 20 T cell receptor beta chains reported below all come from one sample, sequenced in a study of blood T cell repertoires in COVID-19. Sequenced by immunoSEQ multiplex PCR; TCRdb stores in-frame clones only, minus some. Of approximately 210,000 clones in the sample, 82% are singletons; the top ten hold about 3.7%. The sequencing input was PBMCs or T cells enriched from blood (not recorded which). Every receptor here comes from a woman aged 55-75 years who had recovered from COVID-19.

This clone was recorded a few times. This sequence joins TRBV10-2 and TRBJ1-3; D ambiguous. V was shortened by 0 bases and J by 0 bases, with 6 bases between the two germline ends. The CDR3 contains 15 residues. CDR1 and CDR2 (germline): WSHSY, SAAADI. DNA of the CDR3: TGCGCCAGCAGTGAGTCTTGGAGCTCTGGAAACACCATATATTTT. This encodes CASSESWSSGNTIYF.

Here the CDR3 DNA reads TGCGCCAGCAGCCAAGATCGGGGTAATGAAAAACTGTTTTTT. Translating gives CASSQDRGNEKLFF. The rearrangement joins TRBV4-3 to TRBJ1-4; D is ambiguous. CDR1 is LGHNA, CDR2 YSLEER, per germline. CDR3 length: 14 amino acids. V dropped 0 bases and J dropped 4 bases, with 6 bases sitting between them.

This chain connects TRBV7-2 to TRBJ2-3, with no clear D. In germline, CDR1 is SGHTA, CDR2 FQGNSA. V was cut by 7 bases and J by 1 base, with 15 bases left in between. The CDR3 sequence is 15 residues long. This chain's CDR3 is CASIPSRRGTDTQYF. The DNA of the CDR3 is TGTGCCAGCATCCCCTCTAGACGGGGCACAGATACGCAGTATTTT.

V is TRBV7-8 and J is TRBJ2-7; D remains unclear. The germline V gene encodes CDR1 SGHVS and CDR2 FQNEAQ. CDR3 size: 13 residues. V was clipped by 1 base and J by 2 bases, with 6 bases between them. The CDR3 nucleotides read TGTGCCAGCAGCTTAGTTCAGGCCTACGAGCAGTACTTC. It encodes CASSLVQAYEQYF.

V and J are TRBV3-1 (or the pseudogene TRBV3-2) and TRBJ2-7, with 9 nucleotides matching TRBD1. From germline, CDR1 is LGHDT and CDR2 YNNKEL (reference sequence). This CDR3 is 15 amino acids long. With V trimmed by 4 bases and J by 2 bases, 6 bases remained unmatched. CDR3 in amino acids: CASSRGRDRAYEQYF. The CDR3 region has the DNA TGTGCCAGCAGCCGAGGCCGGGACAGGGCCTACGAGCAGTACTTC.

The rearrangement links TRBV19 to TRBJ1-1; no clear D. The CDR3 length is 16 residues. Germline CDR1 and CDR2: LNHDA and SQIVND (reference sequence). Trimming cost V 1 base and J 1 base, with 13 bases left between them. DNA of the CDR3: TGTGCCAGTAGTATAGGGAGGATCCGCACGAACACTGAAGCTTTCTTT. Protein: CASSIGRIRTNTEAFF.

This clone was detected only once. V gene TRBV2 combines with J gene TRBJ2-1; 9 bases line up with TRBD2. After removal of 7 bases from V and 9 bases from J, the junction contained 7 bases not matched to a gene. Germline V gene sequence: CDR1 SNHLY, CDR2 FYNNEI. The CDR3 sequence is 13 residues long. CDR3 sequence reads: CASKGGRASEQFF. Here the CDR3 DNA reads TGTGCCAGCAAGGGCGGGAGGGCCTCTGAGCAGTTCTTC.

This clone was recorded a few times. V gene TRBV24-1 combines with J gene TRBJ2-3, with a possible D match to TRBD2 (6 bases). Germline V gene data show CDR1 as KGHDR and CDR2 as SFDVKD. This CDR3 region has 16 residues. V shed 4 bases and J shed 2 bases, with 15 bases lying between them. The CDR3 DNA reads TGTGCCACCAGTGACGCGACTACGGGAGACACAGATACGCAGTATTTT. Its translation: CATSDATTGDTDTQYF.

For the CDR3, the DNA is TGTGCCAGCAGTTACCCCGGGACAGGGGGTCGATACGAGCAGTACTTC. Translation gives CASSYPGTGGRYEQYF. V is TRBV6-6 and J is TRBJ2-7; 11 bases match TRBD1. This CDR3 contains 16 residues. V shed 2 bases and J 4 bases; nucleotides not matched to a gene: 7. The germline V gene has CDR1 MNHNY and CDR2 SVGAGI (reference sequence).

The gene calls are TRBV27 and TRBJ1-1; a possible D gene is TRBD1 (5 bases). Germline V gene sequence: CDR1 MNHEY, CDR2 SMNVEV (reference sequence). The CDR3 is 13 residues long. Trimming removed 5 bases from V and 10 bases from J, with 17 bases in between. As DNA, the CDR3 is TGTGCCAGCAGTCCACCCGGGGGTACGGCAGCTTTCTTT. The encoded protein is CASSPPGGTAAFF.

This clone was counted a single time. CDR3 coding DNA: TGCAGTGCTAGTCGAGCGGGAGAAAGTAATGAGCAGTTCTTC. Its protein is CSASRAGESNEQFF. The rearrangement uses TRBV20-1 and TRBJ2-1; 8 bases fit TRBD2. Trimming cost V 3 bases and J 7 bases; bases outside gene matches: 8. From germline, CDR1 is DFQATT and CDR2 SNEGSKA (reference sequence). The CDR3 has 14 amino acids.

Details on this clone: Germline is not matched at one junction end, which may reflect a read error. CDR3 residues: CASSLGLGQDKQYF. CDR3 nucleotide sequence: TGTGCCAGCAGCTTGGGTCTGGGACAGGATAAGCAGTATTTT. The chain employs TRBV5-4 and TRBJ2-3, with 8 nucleotides matching TRBD1. The CDR3 covers 14 residues. Germline V lookup: CDR1 SGHNT, CDR2 YYREEE (reference sequence).

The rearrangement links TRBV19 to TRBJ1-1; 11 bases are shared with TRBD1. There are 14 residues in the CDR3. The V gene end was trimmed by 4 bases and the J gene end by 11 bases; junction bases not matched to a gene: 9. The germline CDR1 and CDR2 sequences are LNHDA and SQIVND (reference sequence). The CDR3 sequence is CASSNLGQGDLAFF. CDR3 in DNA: TGTGCCAGTAGTAACCTGGGACAGGGGGACCTGGCTTTCTTT.

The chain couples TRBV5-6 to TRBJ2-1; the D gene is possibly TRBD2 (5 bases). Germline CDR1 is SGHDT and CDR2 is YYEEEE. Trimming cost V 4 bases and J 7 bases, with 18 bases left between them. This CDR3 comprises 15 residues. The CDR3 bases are TGTGCCAGCAGCCTTAACGCGGGCCTAGGGAATGAGCAGTTCTTC. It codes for CASSLNAGLGNEQFF. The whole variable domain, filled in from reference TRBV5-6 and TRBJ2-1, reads DAGVTQSPTHLIKTRGQQVTLRCSPKSGHDTVSWYQQALGQGPQFIFQYYEEEERQRGNFPDRFSGHQFPNYSSELNVNALLLGDSALYLCASSLNAGLGNEQFFGPGTRLTVL.

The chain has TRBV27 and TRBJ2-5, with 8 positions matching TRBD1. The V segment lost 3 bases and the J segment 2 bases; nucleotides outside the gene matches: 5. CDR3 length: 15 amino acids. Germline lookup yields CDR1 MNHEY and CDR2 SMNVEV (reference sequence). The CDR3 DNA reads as TGTGCCAGCAGTTTGACCCAGGGGGCTCAAGAGACCCAGTACTTC. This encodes CASSLTQGAQETQYF.

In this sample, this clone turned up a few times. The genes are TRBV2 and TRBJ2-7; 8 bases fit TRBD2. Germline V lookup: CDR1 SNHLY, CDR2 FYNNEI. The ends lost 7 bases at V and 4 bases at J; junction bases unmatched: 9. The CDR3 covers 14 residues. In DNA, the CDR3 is TGTGCCAGCACCCTAGGGGTAGCGGGATACGAGCAGTACTTC. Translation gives CASTLGVAGYEQYF.

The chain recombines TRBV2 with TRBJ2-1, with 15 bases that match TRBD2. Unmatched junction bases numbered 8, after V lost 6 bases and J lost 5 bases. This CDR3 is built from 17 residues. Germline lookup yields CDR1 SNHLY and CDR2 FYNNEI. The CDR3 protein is CASRWTSGGASHNEQFF. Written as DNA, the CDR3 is TGTGCCAGCAGATGGACTAGCGGGGGGGCCAGCCACAATGAGCAGTTCTTC.

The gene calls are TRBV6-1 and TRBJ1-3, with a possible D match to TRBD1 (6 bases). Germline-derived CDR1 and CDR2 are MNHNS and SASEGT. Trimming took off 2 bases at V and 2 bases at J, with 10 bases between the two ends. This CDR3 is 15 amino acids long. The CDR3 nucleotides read TGTGCCAGCAGTGAACTACAGGGTGCTGGAAACACCATATATTTT. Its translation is CASSELQGAGNTIYF.

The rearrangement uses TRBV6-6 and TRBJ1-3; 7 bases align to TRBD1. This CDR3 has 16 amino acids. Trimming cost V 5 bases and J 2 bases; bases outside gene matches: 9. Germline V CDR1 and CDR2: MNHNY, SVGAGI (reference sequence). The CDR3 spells CASSPNRGLTGNTIYF. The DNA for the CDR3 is TGTGCCAGCAGTCCTAACAGGGGTTTGACTGGAAACACCATATATTTT.

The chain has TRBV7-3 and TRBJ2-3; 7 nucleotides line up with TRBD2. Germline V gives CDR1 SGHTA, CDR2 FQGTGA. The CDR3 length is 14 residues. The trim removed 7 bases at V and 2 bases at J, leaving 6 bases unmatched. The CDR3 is CASNTGTNTDTQYF. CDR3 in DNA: TGTGCCAGCAACACCGGGACTAACACAGATACGCAGTATTTT.